This T cell receptor beta chain derives from a study of cytotoxic CD8 clonotypes in ibrutinib-treated CLL. Sequencing used immunoSEQ multiplex PCR; TCRdb keeps in-frame clones, though not all of them. The sample comprises about 140,000 clones, 80% of which are singletons, and 6.5% to 8% rests with the top ten. This clone was detected a few times. CDR3 length: 13 amino acids. V was clipped by 2 bases and J by 5 bases, with 9 bases between them. The V gene's germline CDR1 is SGHTA and CDR2 FQGTGA. The chain employs TRBV7-3 and TRBJ1-1, with D tentatively TRBD1 (6 bases). Specimen: PBMCs, collected after 36 months of ibrutinib treatment. The clonotype originates from a human donor with chronic lymphocytic leukemia. CDR3 sequence reads: CASSLSQGTEAFF. The CDR3 coding sequence is TGTGCCAGCAGCTTATCCCAGGGGACTGAAGCTTTCTTT.